This T cell receptor (beta chain) was recorded in a study of early T cells in non-severe SARS-CoV-2 infection. Via MiXCR, TCRdb re-called the 5' RACE reads, giving one row per CDR3 protein. Of about 58,000 distinct CDR3 sequences listed, roughly 8.4% are singletons. At least ten counts were recorded for this clonotype. With 2 bases clipped from V and 5 bases from J, the junction kept 9 bases outside the gene matches. There are 16 residues in the CDR3. Germline CDR1 is KGHSH and CDR2 is LQKENI. This chain uses TRBV18 with TRBJ1-5; 7 bases map to TRBD1. This sequence was found in an adult who was a healthcare worker with PCR-confirmed SARS-CoV-2 infection or an uninfected control (not recorded which). The sample was whole blood. CDR3 nucleotides: TGTGCCAGCTCACCAACTCGACAGGGTACCTATCAGCCCCAGCATTTT. It is translated as CASSPTRQGTYQPQHF.